These 2 T cell receptor beta chains were sequenced from one sample in a study of T cells expressing NK-cell markers. Each CDR3 protein gets one entry in TCRdb, which reprocessed the 5' RACE reads and gives no DNA. The table lists some 450,000 distinct CDR3 sequences, with more than 7% in the top ten. The sequenced sample was blood T cells: a sorted CD56 or NKG2C T cell subset, CD4+ or CD8+ T cells, or bulk PBMC T cells (not recorded which). Receptors originate from a woman between 18 and 75 years old in good health.

The V call is TRBV3-1, the J call TRBJ2-5; TCRdb lists TRBD2, though no DNA is available to test this call. The CDR3 runs to 16 residues. Germline assignment: CDR1 LGHDT and CDR2 YNNKEL (reference sequence). The CDR3 protein is CASSQDASGDRLTQYF.

The rearrangement uses TRBV29-1 and TRBJ2-7. In germline, CDR1 is SQVTM, CDR2 ANQGSEA. This CDR3 is 12 amino acids long. CDR3 loop: CSATRSSYEQYF.